This T cell receptor (beta chain) comes out of a study of shared clonotypes between healthy human individuals (dated by TCRdb to 2018 to 2020). For the wider study: The cohort comprised a couple of women and a few men aged 18 to 49 years. Blood TCR repertoires of four to six healthy adults were deeply sequenced to estimate repertoire size and the extent of clonotype sharing between individuals. Different laboratories and diverse techniques were used to prepare libraries and sequence TCR repertoires, to increase sequencing depth and limit assay-specific biases. For each donor, CD4 naive and CD4 memory were each given three plates, CD8 naive was given two plates, and CD8 memory was given one plate. Per donor, leukapheresis produced somewhere between about 0.94 and 9.5 billion PBMCs. Findings and caveats that apply to the study as a whole: Naive subsets generally had larger estimated clonotype richness than memory subsets did. The small number of donors limited the genetic and exposure-history diversity represented. Pairwise subsampling indicated that sequencing depth was expected to affect the degree of clonotype sharing among donors. Compared with non-shared clonotypes, clonotypes shared by all four sorted-subset donors had higher generation probabilities. Incomplete sequencing was indicated by rarefaction of sorted-subset datasets, despite the large sequencing depth. Sampling was restricted to blood, and TCR repertoires in tissue are likely to differ from TCR repertoires in blood. Sharing across a few donors was observed for about 4.8% of naive CD4, about 3.2% of naive CD8, 2.3% of memory CD4, and about 0.4% of memory CD8 clonotypes.

Using the deep immunoSEQ assay, multiplex PCR amplified TCR CDR3 regions from genomic DNA. Extracted genomic DNA from each cell subset was distributed evenly across all wells of several immunoSEQ 96-well plates, and each plate was treated as a replicate. Each replicate PCR for sorted subsets received about 0.2 ug genomic DNA, equal to roughly 30,000 T cell genomes. The purified libraries were quantified using a Qubit 3.0 fluorometer, sized with a Bioanalyzer 2100, and then quantified again using the KAPA Library Quantification kit. A separate single-read 150-cycle Illumina NextSeq 550 flow cell was used to sequence each immunoSEQ 96-well plate. As for the authors' bioinformatics: Because the immunoSEQ output held only junctional sequences and lacked quality scores, the filtering could not match the filtering applied to full-length reads. To assign V/J genes and CDR3, sequences were annotated against IMGT germline references using PyIR, a Python wrapper for IgBLAST v1.9. Reads were removed for weak V/J assignments (E-value above 1e-6), missing CDR3, stop codons, out-of-frame junctions, or ambiguous translated residues. V3J clonotypes were defined as sequences sharing the same inferred V gene, J gene, and CDR3 amino acid sequence. Percentage overlap between repertoires was computed as shared unique clonotypes divided by the size of the smaller repertoire. RTK rarefaction, the Chao1 estimator, and Recon v2.1 estimates of unobserved clonotypes were used to assess repertoire richness. OLGA was used to compute generation probabilities for all TCRbeta clonotypes that the gDNA method yielded from a handful of donors. TCRdb provides this immuneACCESS table in a form limited to in-frame rearrangements. Some clones are lacking; in checked studies, under half of them reflect an unresolved V gene, and why the rest are absent is not known. For V, J and clone size, that table is used; D and trimming come from the DNA. The sample table shows roughly 100,000 clones, and about 67% are seen once. The ten top clones hold approximately 23% of the sample.

Trimming removed 4 bases from V and 7 bases from J, leaving 22 bases between the germline ends. From its cysteine to its phenylalanine, the CDR3 spans 16 amino acids. The sequence is cut down to CDR3 DNA, 48 bases in frame from base 1. As encoded in the germline V gene, CDR1 is MNHEY while CDR2 is SVGAGI. Healthy HIV-negative adults with no recently reported acute infections or vaccinations were included as donors. All donors were Caucasian adults living in Nashville, Tennessee, USA. CD8 memory samples consisted of magnetically selected CD45RO+ cells combined with CCR7-negative CD45RA+ effector memory (TemRA) cells. After blood collection by leukapheresis, PBMCs were isolated using Ficoll-Histopaque density gradient centrifugation and then cryopreserved in the vapor phase of liquid nitrogen. Purity and quantity of every magnetically sorted T cell population were checked by analytical flow cytometry. Each sorted fraction had its genomic DNA isolated and then quantified by UV absorbance on a Nanodrop 2000c.

As for this clone: The antigen it binds to is not known. There are no base qualities to consult, and no much larger clone falls within one base.

This sequence uses TRBV6-5 and TRBJ2-5; a weak D assignment points to TRBD1 (6 bases agree). The sequencing sample was made of memory CD8+ T cells sorted from blood. The intended sense of this specimen's cell subset or site label: CD45RO+ cells pooled with CCR7-negative TemRA cells. This clonotype was sampled from a young woman in good health. The DNA reads TGTGCCAGCAGTTCGTTGCAGGGGTCGATGCGAGTGACCCAGTACTTC. It specifies CASSSLQGSMRVTQYF.